This T cell receptor (beta chain) was captured in a study of cytomegalovirus exposure and HLA in healthy donors. As for the study in general: From around 180 million T cells, an earlier analysis saw approximately 110 million unique TCR beta sequences.

The PCR had 60 Vbeta and 13 Jbeta primers. TCRdb's copy holds only in-frame clones and misses some; the assay was immunoSEQ multiplex PCR. The profile shows roughly 80,000 clones, about four fifths of them singletons. Study-wide results and limits: A link between a missense DCLRE1C variant and TCR beta V- and J-gene trimming emerged from a later analysis. A highly shared variant cluster was judged a likely technical artifact.

Each donor's status was that of a healthy bone marrow donor. About this clone itself: Its specificity is unknown.

This clonotype was sampled from a woman aged 25 to 39 in good health and CMV-seronegative. The sequencing input was PBMCs.

The CDR3 region is CASSPALAGGETQYF. The CDR3 nucleotides read TGTGCCAGCAGCCCGGCACTAGCGGGAGGAGAGACCCAGTACTTC. The chain uses TRBV14 and TRBJ2-5; TRBD2 agrees at 12 bases. Germline-derived CDR1 and CDR2 are SGHDN and FVKESK. The CDR3 totals 15 residues. Trimming cost V 4 bases and J 4 bases; bases outside gene matches: 4.